The clone carrying this T cell receptor (beta chain) was observed a handful of times. Its antigen is not identified. The TCR alpha and TCR beta cDNA libraries, bearing sample barcodes and UMIs, were generated by 5'RACE using constant-segment primers. TCRdb analysed the 5' RACE reads with MiXCR anew, one entry per CDR3 protein. Here the sample spans around 200,000 distinct CDR3 sequences, approximately 16% being singletons. Trimming cost V 5 bases and J 6 bases, with 16 bases left between them. Germline-derived CDR1 and CDR2 are SGHAT and FQDESV (reference sequence). The CDR3 covers 14 residues. This record comes from a study of T-cell memory formation after mild COVID-19. Points from the study as a whole: Clones contracting across day 15 to 85 had a balanced CD4/CD8 profile; later expanding clones leaned CD4+.

This TCR was sampled from an adult woman who had mild COVID-19 (a few samples of this study predate the infection). Cell type and time point are not known. V and J are TRBV11-1 and TRBJ1-1, with no clear D. Input material: PBMCs or a T cell subset sorted from them (not recorded which). The CDR3 DNA is TGTGCCAGCAGCAACGACCTCTCGCGTTCTGAAGCTTTCTTT. Its protein is CASSNDLSRSEAFF.